This paragraph covers one T cell receptor beta chain sequence. The record originates from a study of blood T cell repertoires in COVID-19. Study summary: There were acute and convalescent COVID-19 samples, and they came from the United States, Italy and Spain.

The CDR3 runs to 17 residues. The germline V gene encodes CDR1 MDHEN and CDR2 SYDVKM. V dropped 4 bases and J dropped 6; count of bases not matched to a gene: 15. TCRdb keeps only in-frame clones here, not all; method: immunoSEQ multiplex PCR. Here the sample spans about 310,000 clones, over 80% being singletons. Clinical history reported by participants formed the basis on which cohorts were assigned. Source material: PBMCs or T cells enriched from blood (not recorded which). The V and J genes are TRBV28 and TRBJ1-2, with TRBD1 identical over 9 bases. This TCR derives from a woman between 18 and 29 years old who had recovered from COVID-19. The CDR3 DNA is TGTGCCAGCAGTTCACCCGGGACAGGGCTTCTTCGCGATGGCTACACCTTC. Translation gives CASSSPGTGLLRDGYTF.